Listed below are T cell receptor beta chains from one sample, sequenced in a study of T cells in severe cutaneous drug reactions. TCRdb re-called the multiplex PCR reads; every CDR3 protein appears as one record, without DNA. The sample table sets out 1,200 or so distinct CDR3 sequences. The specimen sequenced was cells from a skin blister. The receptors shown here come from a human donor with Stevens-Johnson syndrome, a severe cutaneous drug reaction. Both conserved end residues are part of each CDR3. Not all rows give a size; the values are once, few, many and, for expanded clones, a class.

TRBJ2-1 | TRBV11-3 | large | CAGSLGGNEQFF
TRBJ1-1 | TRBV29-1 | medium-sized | CSAEDSLNTEAFF
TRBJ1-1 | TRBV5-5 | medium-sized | CASSRGQGPSFTEAFF
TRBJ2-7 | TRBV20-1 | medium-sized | CSAPGLAGGYEQYF
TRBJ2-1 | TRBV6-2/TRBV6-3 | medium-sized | CASSGGDYRKFF
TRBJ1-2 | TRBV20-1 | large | CSASEGGSLYGYTF
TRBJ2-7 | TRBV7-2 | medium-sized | CASSLVGSSGSYEQYF
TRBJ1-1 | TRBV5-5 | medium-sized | CASSLRQGATTEAFF
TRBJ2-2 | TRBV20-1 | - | CSARDFRGSDYGYTFGSGSWFF
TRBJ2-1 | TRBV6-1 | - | CASNGPPRGNEQFF
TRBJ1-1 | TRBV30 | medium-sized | CAWSSSLYTEAFF
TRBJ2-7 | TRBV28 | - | CASGRTRGVQYF
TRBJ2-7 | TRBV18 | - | CASSPGTLYEQYF
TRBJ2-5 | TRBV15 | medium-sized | CATSRTGLAGRYQTETQYF
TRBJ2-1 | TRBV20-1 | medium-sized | CSARDAGLAHQETQFF
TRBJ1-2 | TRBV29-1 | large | CSVVWGNGYTF
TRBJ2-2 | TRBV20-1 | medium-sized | CSASGPGGSGTGELFF
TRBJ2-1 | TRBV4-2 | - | CASSTRDRHYNEQFF
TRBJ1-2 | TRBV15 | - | CATSAEGGQGYGYTF
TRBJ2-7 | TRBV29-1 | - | CSVAGGDRSSYEQYF
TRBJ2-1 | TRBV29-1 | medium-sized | CSATPRVDQETQFF
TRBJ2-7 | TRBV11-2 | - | CASSRRTGQGYEQYF
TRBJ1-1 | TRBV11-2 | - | CASSLGGGSEAFF
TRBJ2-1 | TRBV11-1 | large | CASSSDRVEQFF
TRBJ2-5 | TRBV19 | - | CASSTPGEKETQYF
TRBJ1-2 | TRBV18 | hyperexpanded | CASSPQTSGGADGYTF
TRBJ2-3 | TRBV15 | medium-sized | CATSRDLREILTDTQYF
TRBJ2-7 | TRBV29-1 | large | CSVGGGSPYEQYF
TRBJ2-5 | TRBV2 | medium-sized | CASSELPGVQETQYF
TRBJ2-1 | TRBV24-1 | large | CATSDLIRGRNEQFF
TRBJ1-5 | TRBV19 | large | CASRRDRSINPQHF
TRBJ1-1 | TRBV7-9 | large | CASSLDPQMGFF
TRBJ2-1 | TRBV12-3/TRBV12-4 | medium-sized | CASSPGTSGKQETQFF
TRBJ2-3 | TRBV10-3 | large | CAIRPRAGTDTQYF
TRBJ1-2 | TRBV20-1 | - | CSARDPAGAGNYGYTF